One sample yielded the 17 T cell receptor beta chains listed below, sequenced in a study of blood T cell repertoires in COVID-19. Only in-frame clones appear in the TCRdb table, and some are missing; sequencing was by immunoSEQ multiplex PCR. In the table there are roughly 75,000 clones, 75% to 90% of which are singletons. Sample: peripheral blood. Every receptor here comes from a man aged 45 to 65 with COVID-19, enrolled during active disease.

The chain combines TRBV15 with TRBJ2-1; 11 bases are a match to TRBD2. V gave up 3 bases and J gave up 5 bases; unmatched junction bases: 6. The CDR3 runs to 16 residues. Looked up from germline, CDR1 is LNHNV and CDR2 is YYDKDF (reference sequence). The CDR3 sequence: CATSSFLAGGHNEQFF. CDR3 coding DNA: TGTGCCACCAGCAGTTTTCTAGCGGGAGGACACAATGAGCAGTTCTTC.

This clone has just one count. The chain is built from TRBV29-1 and TRBJ2-5; D perhaps matches TRBD2 (5 bases). The length of the CDR3 is 10 residues. From germline, CDR1 is SQVTM and CDR2 ANQGSEA. Trimming took off 3 bases at V and 9 bases at J, with 8 bases between the two ends. The CDR3 is CSVDGGSQYF. The CDR3 bases are TGCAGCGTTGATGGAGGTTCCCAGTACTTC.

The gene calls are TRBV18 and TRBJ2-2; TRBD2 might be the D (5 bases). Germline lookup yields CDR1 KGHSH and CDR2 LQKENI. The CDR3 runs to 16 residues. Trimming pared 2 bases from V and 8 bases from J, leaving 18 bases between. The CDR3 sequence is CASSPASFRGTGELFF. DNA of the CDR3: TGTGCCAGCTCACCAGCCTCCTTTCGGGGTACTGGGGAGCTGTTTTTT.

The chain joins TRBV19 to TRBJ2-3; TRBD1 agrees at 8 bases. The ends lost 10 bases at V and 5 bases at J; junction bases unmatched: 11. The CDR3 is 14 residues long. Germline values: CDR1 LNHDA, CDR2 SQIVND (reference sequence). The CDR3 nucleotides read TGTGCCACCGAAAAGACAGGGGTCAGAGATACGCAGTATTTT. Translation: CATEKTGVRDTQYF.

The chain carries TRBV5-5 and TRBJ2-7; a possible D gene is TRBD1 (5 bases). In germline, CDR1 is SGHKS, CDR2 YYEKEE (reference sequence). This CDR3 is built from 12 residues. V was pared by 0 bases and J by 6 bases, with 7 bases between. CDR3 sequence reads: CASSLDRREQYF. The CDR3 nucleotides are TGTGCCAGCAGCTTGGACAGGCGCGAGCAGTACTTC.

The rearrangement uses TRBV2 and TRBJ1-4; D gene unclear. Germline V CDR1 and CDR2: SNHLY, FYNNEI. The CDR3 has 15 residues. V dropped 5 bases and J dropped 8 bases, with 18 bases sitting between them. The DNA for the CDR3 is TGTGCCAGCAGTATGGCAGCTGCGGCGGGCGAAAAACTGTTTTTT. Amino acid sequence: CASSMAAAAGEKLFF.

A few counts support this clone. The genes are TRBV20-1 and TRBJ2-7, with TRBD1 identical over 9 bases. This CDR3 has 16 residues. From germline, CDR1 is DFQATT and CDR2 SNEGSKA (reference sequence). The V and J ends lost 3 bases and 6 bases, in that order; junction bases with no gene match: 15. The CDR3 DNA reads TGCAGTGCTAGTATCCATCCGGGACAGGGCACTTCCGAGCAGTACTTC. Its protein product is CSASIHPGQGTSEQYF.

The chain links TRBV9 to TRBJ2-2; 8 bases match TRBD1. V shed 0 bases, J shed 6 bases, and the junction held 10 bases outside the gene matches. Germline CDR1 reads SGDLS; CDR2 reads YYNGEE. CDR3 length: 17 residues. CDR3 DNA sequence: TGTGCCAGCAGCGTAGCCGGGACAGGAGCGATTTCCGGGGAGCTGTTTTTT. Translating gives CASSVAGTGAISGELFF. Together with reference TRBV9 and TRBJ2-2, the CDR3 gives the full variable domain: DSGVTQTPKHLITATGQRVTLRCSPRSGDLSVYWYQQSLDQGLQFLIQYYNGEERAKGNILERFSAQQFPDLHSELNLSSLELGDSALYFCASSVAGTGAISGELFFGEGSRLTVL.

V gene TRBV6-5 combines with J gene TRBJ2-7, with D uncertain. Germline CDR1 is MNHEY and CDR2 is SVGAGI. V lost 0 bases and J 2 bases, leaving 5 bases between the germline ends. The CDR3 runs 13 residues. The CDR3 protein is CASSYSQTYEQYF. DNA of the CDR3: TGTGCCAGCAGTTACTCCCAGACCTACGAGCAGTACTTC.

This sequence joins TRBV28 and TRBJ2-2, with D perhaps TRBD2 (5 bases). Germline CDR1 is MDHEN and CDR2 is SYDVKM. The CDR3 length is 13 residues. V lost 1 base to trimming and J lost 7 bases, with 7 bases between them. CDR3 nucleotide sequence: TGTGCCAGCAGTTTATATCGGGGCGGGGAGCTGTTTTTT. Amino acids: CASSLYRGGELFF.

V is TRBV7-2 and J is TRBJ1-1; D gene ambiguous. Germline CDR1 SGHTA, CDR2 FQGNSA. The CDR3 is made up of 14 amino acids. Trimming took 5 bases from V and 3 from J, leaving 13 bases between them. The CDR3 nucleotides read TGTGCCAGCAGCCCCGCCGGAGGGTACACTGAAGCTTTCTTT. This sequence encodes CASSPAGGYTEAFF.

The J gene is TRBJ1-1, the V gene TRBV20-1; D is unresolved. V was shortened by 3 bases and J by 7 bases, with 6 bases between the two germline ends. Germline V gene sequence: CDR1 DFQATT, CDR2 SNEGSKA (reference sequence). CDR3 length: 10 amino acids. The CDR3 DNA follows: TGCAGTGCTAGGAGGGATGAAGCTTTCTTT. This encodes CSARRDEAFF.

The chain has TRBV28 and TRBJ1-1, with a possible D match to TRBD1 (5 bases). Trimming removed 4 bases at V and 3 bases at J, with 18 bases between. The CDR3 has 16 amino acids. Per germline, CDR1 MDHEN and CDR2 SYDVKM. CDR3 bases: TGTGCCAGCAGTTCCTGGGGCAGGGTCTTTTACACTGAAGCTTTCTTT. Encoded protein: CASSSWGRVFYTEAFF.

The chain combines TRBV5-5 with TRBJ2-7; D is unresolved. The CDR3 sequence is 17 residues long. The germline gives CDR1 SGHKS, CDR2 YYEKEE (reference sequence). With 2 bases removed from V and 3 bases from J, the gap between germline ends came to 21 bases. CDR3 sequence reads: CASSFITDPHPLYEQYF. CDR3 coding DNA: TGTGCCAGCAGCTTTATTACAGACCCCCATCCACTCTACGAGCAGTACTTC. Full variable domain (outside the CDR3, taken from reference TRBV5-5 and TRBJ2-7): DAGVTQSPTHLIKTRGQQVTLRCSPISGHKSVSWYQQVLGQGPQFIFQYYEKEERGRGNFPDRFSARQFPNYSSELNVNALLLGDSALYLCASSFITDPHPLYEQYFGPGTRLTVT.

V usage is TRBV5-6 and J usage is TRBJ2-1; D unclear. The CDR3 has 14 residues. Germline values: CDR1 SGHDT, CDR2 YYEEEE. With 2 bases removed from V and 6 bases from J, the gap between germline ends came to 12 bases. The CDR3 reads CASSFGSAGNEQFF. In nucleotides, the CDR3 is TGTGCCAGCAGCTTCGGCAGCGCCGGCAATGAGCAGTTCTTC.

The chain combines TRBV2 with TRBJ2-5, with D unresolved. Per germline, CDR1 SNHLY and CDR2 FYNNEI. Trimming removed 4 bases at V and 0 bases at J, with 12 bases between. This CDR3 comprises 15 residues. Here the CDR3 reads CASSGPSEYQETQYF. Written as DNA, the CDR3 is TGTGCCAGCAGTGGCCCAAGCGAGTACCAAGAGACCCAGTACTTC.

The DNA for the CDR3 is TGTGCCAGCAGCTTATACGGGAGGCCTAGCACAGATACGCAGTATTTT. Translated: CASSLYGRPSTDTQYF. This chain uses TRBV7-3 with TRBJ2-3, with 7 bases that match TRBD2. In germline, CDR1 is SGHTA, CDR2 FQGTGA. This CDR3 has 16 amino acids. The V gene end was trimmed by 2 bases and the J gene end by 0 bases; junction bases not matched to a gene: 5.